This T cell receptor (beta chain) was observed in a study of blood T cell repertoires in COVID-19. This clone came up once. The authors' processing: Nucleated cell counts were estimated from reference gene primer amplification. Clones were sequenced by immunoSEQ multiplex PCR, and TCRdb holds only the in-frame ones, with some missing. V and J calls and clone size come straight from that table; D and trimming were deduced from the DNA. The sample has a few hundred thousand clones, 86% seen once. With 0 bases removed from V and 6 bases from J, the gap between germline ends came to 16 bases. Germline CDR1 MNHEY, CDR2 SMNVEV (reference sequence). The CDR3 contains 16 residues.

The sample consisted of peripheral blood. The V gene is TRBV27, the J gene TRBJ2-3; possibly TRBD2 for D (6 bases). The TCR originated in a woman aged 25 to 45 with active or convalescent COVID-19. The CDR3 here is CASSLSPGRSADTQYF. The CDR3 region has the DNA TGTGCCAGCAGTTTATCCCCGGGGAGGAGTGCGGATACGCAGTATTTT.